Below are 29 T cell receptor beta chains sequenced from a single sample in a study of T cells in Graves' hyperthyroidism and ophthalmopathy. What was amplified from RNA transcripts were TCR beta CDR3 regions. The study used the HTBI primer set for a first-round RT-PCR of the TCR CDR3. TCRdb re-derived calls from the multiplex PCR reads in MiXCR, one entry per CDR3 protein. Of about 400,000 distinct CDR3 sequences in the sample, around 15% were seen once. The sequencing sample was made of blood. The receptors stem from a man over 45 with Graves' ophthalmopathy.

In this sample, this clonotype turned up a few times. DNA for the CDR3: TGTGCCACCAGTGGCCAGTCGCTGGCGGGAGGCTGGGAGCAGTACTTC. Translating gives CATSGQSLAGGWEQYF. The V call is TRBV24-1, the J call TRBJ2-7; 8 nucleotides align to TRBD2. Germline CDR1 KGHDR, CDR2 SFDVKD. V was clipped by 5 bases and J by 7 bases; unmatched bases: 15. The CDR3 is 16 amino acids.

In this sample, this clonotype turned up many times. J is TRBJ2-7 and V is TRBV7-2, with D possibly being TRBD1 (5 bases). There are 14 residues in the CDR3. Trimming took 4 bases from V and 9 from J, leaving 19 bases between them. CDR1 and CDR2 (germline): SGHTA, FQGNSA. This chain's CDR3 is CASSSPTEAPPQYF. In DNA form, the CDR3 reads TGTGCCAGCAGCTCACCGACAGAAGCACCGCCGCAGTACTTC.

This chain joins TRBV2 and TRBJ2-3, with D perhaps assigned TRBD1 or TRBD2 (5 bases each). V dropped 7 bases and J dropped 1 base, with 15 bases sitting between them. The CDR3 consists of 15 residues. Per germline, CDR1 SNHLY and CDR2 FYNNEI. CDR3 protein: CASIFRDGRTDTQYF. The CDR3 DNA is TGTGCCAGCATTTTCCGGGACGGACGCACAGATACGCAGTATTTT.

This clonotype has ten or more counts. The chain couples TRBV6-5 to TRBJ1-1, with TRBD1 as a possible D gene (6 bases). The ends were cut back, 0 bases at V and 4 bases at J, with 9 bases in the middle. The germline gives CDR1 MNHEY, CDR2 SVGAGI. The CDR3 has 14 amino acids. This CDR3 is CASSYSTGITEAFF. CDR3 bases: TGTGCCAGCAGTTACTCCACAGGGATCACTGAAGCTTTCTTT.

The chain employs TRBV20-1 and TRBJ2-7, with D tentatively TRBD1 (5 bases). Looked up from germline, CDR1 is DFQATT and CDR2 is SNEGSKA (reference sequence). The germline V and J ends were trimmed by 6 bases and 6 bases, with 12 bases remaining between them. The CDR3 consists of 11 residues. The CDR3 sequence is CSAADSREQYF. The CDR3 nucleotides are TGCAGTGCCGCCGACAGTCGCGAGCAGTACTTC.

The gene calls are TRBV20-1 and TRBJ2-1; D remains ambiguous. Germline CDR1 DFQATT, CDR2 SNEGSKA (reference sequence). V was pared by 3 bases and J by 2 bases, with 20 bases between. CDR3 size: 17 residues. Written as DNA, the CDR3 is TGCAGTGCTAGCCCCCTGGATAGAGTGAACACCTACAATGAGCAGTTCTTC. It yields the protein CSASPLDRVNTYNEQFF.

This clonotype has a count of ten or more. The chain has TRBV5-6 and TRBJ2-1; perhaps TRBD2 as D (6 bases). This CDR3 region has 16 residues. V lost 4 bases, J lost 0 bases, and 14 bases lay in between. In germline, CDR1 is SGHDT, CDR2 YYEEEE. CDR3: CASSPLAEGSYNEQFF. The CDR3 DNA sequence: TGTGCCAGCAGCCCCTTAGCGGAGGGCTCCTACAATGAGCAGTTCTTC. Based on the CDR3 plus reference TRBV5-6 and TRBJ2-1, the full variable domain is DAGVTQSPTHLIKTRGQQVTLRCSPKSGHDTVSWYQQALGQGPQFIFQYYEEEERQRGNFPDRFSGHQFPNYSSELNVNALLLGDSALYLCASSPLAEGSYNEQFFGPGTRLTVL.

Many counts were recorded for this clonotype. The chain couples TRBV5-6 to TRBJ1-5; 7 nucleotides match TRBD1. Germline V gene sequence: CDR1 SGHDT, CDR2 YYEEEE. V shed 3 bases and J 6 bases; nucleotides not matched to a gene: 3. The CDR3 is made up of 13 amino acids. CDR3 coding DNA: TGTGCCAGCAGCTCAGGGGGAGGTCAGCCCCAGCATTTT. Its translation: CASSSGGGQPQHF.

This clonotype was seen a few times. This chain links TRBV28 with TRBJ2-5, with D perhaps TRBD1 (6 bases). V shed 5 bases and J shed 4 bases, with 14 bases lying between them. CDR1 and CDR2 (germline): MDHEN, SYDVKM. The CDR3 sequence is 14 residues long. The CDR3 sequence is CASSTPDRLETQYF. CDR3 nucleotides: TGTGCCAGCAGTACACCGGACAGATTAGAGACCCAGTACTTC.

This clonotype has a count of ten or more. The CDR3 here is CASSLDAGGDTQYF. The CDR3 DNA reads TGTGCCAGCAGTTTGGACGCAGGGGGGGATACGCAGTATTTT. This chain connects TRBV28 to TRBJ2-3; TRBD1 is a possible D gene (7 bases). Looked up from germline, CDR1 is MDHEN and CDR2 is SYDVKM. V was trimmed by 3 bases and J by 6 bases, leaving 13 bases between them. The length of the CDR3 is 14 residues.

This clonotype was found a few times. The V and J genes are TRBV3-1 and TRBJ1-4; no clear D. The CDR3 totals 12 residues. V shed 3 bases and J shed 10 bases, with 9 bases lying between them. Germline loops: CDR1 LGHDT, CDR2 YNNKEL (reference sequence). CDR3 loop: CASSQEKGKLFF. The CDR3 DNA is TGTGCCAGCAGCCAGGAGAAGGGAAAACTGTTTTTT.

The V and J genes are TRBV7-9 and TRBJ2-1; TRBD1 might be the D (5 bases). Germline CDR1 SEHNR, CDR2 FQNEAQ (reference sequence). V gave up 2 bases and J gave up 8 bases, with 10 bases separating them. The CDR3 extends over 13 amino acids. The CDR3 sequence: CASSLHGQYEQFF. The DNA for the CDR3 is TGTGCCAGCAGCTTACACGGACAATATGAGCAGTTCTTC.

CDR3 bases: TGCGCCAGCAGTGAGTCGAAACTAGCGGGGATTACAGATACGCAGTATTTT. Its translation is CASSESKLAGITDTQYF. The chain has TRBV10-1 and TRBJ2-3, with 10 bases matching TRBD2. Trimming at V came to 0 bases and at J to 3 bases, leaving 6 bases not matched to a gene. Germline loops: CDR1 WNHNN, CDR2 SYGVQD (reference sequence). This CDR3 region has 17 residues.

DNA for the CDR3: TGCAGCGTTGCAGGGGTGACTGAAGCTTTCTTT. This encodes CSVAGVTEAFF. The rearrangement links TRBV29-1 to TRBJ1-1, with a tentative D call TRBD1 (6 bases). The CDR3 length is 11 residues. CDR1 is SQVTM, CDR2 ANQGSEA, per germline. V gave up 4 bases and J gave up 5 bases, with 8 bases separating them.

The chain has TRBV7-6 and TRBJ2-1; 7 bases fit TRBD2. V trimming: 2 bases; J trimming: 9 bases; junction bases outside the gene matches: 16. This CDR3 is 17 amino acids long. CDR1 and CDR2 (germline): SGHVS, FNYEAQ. The DNA of the CDR3 is TGTGCCAGCAGCTTACCCCTAGGGGCGGGAGTTTTAGGTGAGCAGTTCTTC. It codes for CASSLPLGAGVLGEQFF.

This chain uses TRBV3-1 with TRBJ1-5, with D perhaps being TRBD1 or TRBD2 (6 bases each). The end of the DNA fits TRBJ2-3 better, so the J call may be wrong. Germline V gene lookup returns CDR1 LGHDT and CDR2 YNNKEL (reference sequence). This CDR3 has 12 residues. CDR3 nucleotide sequence: TGTGCCAGCAGGAATTCTCGGGGGCCCCAGTATTTT. It is translated as CASRNSRGPQYF.

The chain is built from TRBV11-2 and TRBJ2-3; TRBD2 aligns across 9 bases. The CDR3 consists of 16 residues. The V and J ends lost 3 bases and 4 bases, in that order; junction bases with no gene match: 8. Germline-derived CDR1 and CDR2 are SGHAT and FQNNGV. CDR3 bases: TGTGCCAGCAGCTTCTTGGGACTAGCTTCTCCAGATACGCAGTATTTT. This codes for CASSFLGLASPDTQYF.

This clonotype was observed at least ten times. The junction does not match germline at one end; this may be a read error. The chain uses TRBV7-9 and TRBJ2-3, with D perhaps matching TRBD1 or TRBD2 (5 bases each). This CDR3 comprises 14 residues. Germline CDR1 and CDR2: SEHNR and FQNEAQ (reference sequence). The CDR3 DNA reads as TGTGCCAGCAGGTTAGGGACCAGCACAGATACGCAGTATTTT. This translates into CASRLGTSTDTQYF.

This clonotype was seen a few times. V is TRBV20-1 and J is TRBJ2-7; 12 bases fit TRBD1. This CDR3 comprises 15 residues. The J segment lost 6 bases and the V segment lost 0 bases, leaving 6 bases of the junction unmatched. The germline V gene has CDR1 DFQATT and CDR2 SNEGSKA (reference sequence). CDR3 residues: CSAREPGTGGAEQYF. CDR3 nucleotides: TGCAGTGCTAGAGAACCCGGGACAGGGGGCGCCGAGCAGTACTTC.

This clonotype was counted ten times or more. V and J are TRBV18 and TRBJ1-5; D gene ambiguous. Trimming took off 6 bases at V and 2 bases at J, with 5 bases between the two ends. Germline V gives CDR1 KGHSH, CDR2 LQKENI. There are 12 residues in the CDR3. The CDR3 bases are TGTGCCAGCTCCTTCCGCAATCAGCCCCAGCATTTT. Its protein product is CASSFRNQPQHF.

This rearrangement joins TRBV6-8 to TRBJ2-1; TRBD2 matches 9 bases. Germline loops: CDR1 MNHGY, CDR2 SAAAGT. The CDR3 contains 15 residues. Unmatched junction bases numbered 8, after V lost 7 bases and J lost 4 bases. The CDR3 spells CASNRLADRYNEQFF. For the CDR3, the DNA is TGTGCCAGCAATCGACTAGCGGACCGGTACAATGAGCAGTTCTTC.

This clonotype came up many times. The rearrangement joins TRBV7-2 to TRBJ2-5; D uncertain. The CDR3 length is 12 residues. The V end was cut by 2 bases, the J end by 5 bases, with 6 bases between. The V gene's germline CDR1 is SGHTA and CDR2 FQGNSA. The CDR3, as DNA: TGTGCCAGCAGCTTATGGACGGAGACCCAGTACTTC. Translation: CASSLWTETQYF.

This clonotype was seen more than once but under ten times. This chain uses TRBV19 with TRBJ2-5; TRBD1 matches at 9 bases. The germline gives CDR1 LNHDA, CDR2 SQIVND (reference sequence). After removal of 5 bases from V and 1 base from J, the junction contained 5 bases not matched to a gene. The CDR3 totals 15 residues. DNA for the CDR3: TGTGCCAGTAGTGTGACAGGGGGACCCCAAGAGACCCAGTACTTC. This codes for CASSVTGGPQETQYF.

The rearrangement uses TRBV6-2 or TRBV6-3 and TRBJ2-1; weak D call: TRBD2 (6 bases). Germline CDR1 reads MNHEY; CDR2 reads SVGEGT. Deletions cut 2 bases from V and 1 base from J, with 12 bases between. The CDR3 sequence is 16 residues long. The CDR3 DNA is TGTGCCAGCAGTTACGTCCTAGCGAGTTCCTACAATGAGCAGTTCTTC. Its translation is CASSYVLASSYNEQFF.

This clonotype has a handful of counts. The chain is built from TRBV5-1 and TRBJ1-1; TRBD1 agrees at 7 bases. Germline V gives CDR1 SGHRS, CDR2 YFSETQ. Trimming cost V 7 bases and J 0 bases; bases outside gene matches: 6. The CDR3 extends over 14 amino acids. Here the CDR3 DNA reads TGCGCCAGCGGCCCGGGACAGATGAACACTGAAGCTTTCTTT. Translating it yields CASGPGQMNTEAFF.

This clonotype occurred many times. The rearrangement joins TRBV20-1 to TRBJ2-5; D may be TRBD2 (6 bases). This CDR3 is 15 amino acids long. The V gene lost 4 bases and the J gene lost 7 bases, with 22 bases spanning the gap. Looked up from germline, CDR1 is DFQATT and CDR2 is SNEGSKA (reference sequence). CDR3 DNA sequence: TGCAGTGCTACACCAGACTCAAGGGTCGGGGGGACCCAGTACTTC. Protein sequence: CSATPDSRVGGTQYF.

This clonotype was observed many times. The chain joins TRBV10-3 to TRBJ2-7, with 12 positions matching TRBD2. J was trimmed by 4 bases and V by 5 bases; bases with no gene match: 0. Germline V gene lookup returns CDR1 ENHRY and CDR2 SYGVKD. This CDR3 is 13 amino acids long. The CDR3 bases are TGTGCCATCAGTACTAGCGGGAGGTACGAGCAGTACTTC. Its translation: CAISTSGRYEQYF.

At least ten counts were recorded for this clonotype. Here the CDR3 reads CASSPSGNEQFF. CDR3 sequence (DNA): TGTGCCAGCAGTCCTAGCGGCAATGAGCAGTTCTTC. The chain carries TRBV28 and TRBJ2-1; 7 positions match TRBD2. Germline values: CDR1 MDHEN, CDR2 SYDVKM. The CDR3 is made up of 12 amino acids. The junction had 1 base not matched to a gene; V was cut back by 5 bases and J by 6 bases.

Many counts were recorded for this clonotype. The chain employs TRBV28 and TRBJ2-7; 8 bases align to TRBD2. The CDR3 extends over 16 amino acids. Germline V gene sequence: CDR1 MDHEN, CDR2 SYDVKM. J was trimmed by 6 bases and V by 1 base; bases with no gene match: 11. CDR3 sequence reads: CASSLFGAGVFGEQYF. The CDR3 DNA reads as TGTGCCAGCAGTTTATTCGGAGCGGGAGTGTTTGGCGAGCAGTACTTC. Based on the CDR3 plus reference TRBV28 and TRBJ2-7, the full variable domain is DVKVTQSSRYLVKRTGEKVFLECVQDMDHENMFWYRQDPGLGLRLIYFSYDVKMKEKGDIPEGYSVSREKKERFSLILESASTNQTSMYLCASSLFGAGVFGEQYFGPGTRLTVT.